The 28 T cell receptor beta chains presented below share a single source sample, sequenced in a study of blood T cell repertoires in COVID-19. Sequenced by immunoSEQ multiplex PCR; TCRdb stores in-frame clones only, minus some. The data hold some 97,000 clones, with about nine tenths observed a single time. The source material was peripheral blood. These receptors were taken from a man aged 45-60 years with acute or convalescent COVID-19.

The chain uses TRBV10-3 and TRBJ2-5, with D uncertain. The CDR3 runs 13 residues. Trimming cost V 6 bases and J 7 bases, with 15 bases left between them. Germline CDR1 ENHRY, CDR2 SYGVKD. In nucleotides, the CDR3 is TGTGCCATCAGCACAGATGTCATAGGGACCCAGTACTTC. Translated, it gives CAISTDVIGTQYF.

The V and J genes are TRBV3-1 (or the pseudogene TRBV3-2) and TRBJ1-5; no definite D call. V lost 1 base and J 3 bases, leaving 10 bases between the germline ends. Germline V lookup: CDR1 LGHDT, CDR2 YNNKEL (reference sequence). CDR3 length: 15 residues. The CDR3 loop reads CASSQGTSPNQPQHF. CDR3 DNA: TGTGCCAGCAGCCAAGGTACGAGTCCCAATCAGCCCCAGCATTTT.

The chain uses TRBV10-3 and TRBJ2-6; perhaps TRBD2 as D (6 bases). V was clipped by 3 bases and J by 4 bases, with 7 bases between them. The germline CDR1 and CDR2 sequences are ENHRY and SYGVKD. CDR3 length equals 14 residues. The CDR3 here is CAISDRGGANVLTF. DNA for the CDR3: TGTGCCATCAGTGACCGGGGGGGGGCCAACGTCCTGACTTTC.

The J gene is TRBJ1-5, the V gene TRBV5-1; no reliable D call. In germline, CDR1 is SGHRS, CDR2 YFSETQ. Trimming cost V 0 bases and J 4 bases, with 11 bases left between them. The CDR3 has 15 amino acids. The CDR3 coding sequence is TGCGCCAGCAGCTTGGGCCCCGCGGGGAATCAGCCCCAGCATTTT. Translation: CASSLGPAGNQPQHF.

CDR3 loop: CSVGVTGSNEKLFF. The CDR3 coding sequence is TGCAGCGTGGGGGTGACAGGCTCGAATGAAAAACTGTTTTTT. The chain couples TRBV29-1 to TRBJ1-4, with a possible D match to TRBD1 (6 bases). The CDR3 is 14 amino acids. V lost 6 bases to trimming and J lost 5 bases, with 16 bases between them. Germline V lookup: CDR1 SQVTM, CDR2 ANQGSEA.

The chain combines TRBV19 with TRBJ2-3, with 7 bases lining up with TRBD2. CDR1 is LNHDA and CDR2 is SQIVND in the germline V gene (reference sequence). This CDR3 is 15 amino acids long. V was clipped by 4 bases and J by 3 bases; unmatched bases: 7. The CDR3 sequence: CASSKGAGLTDTQYF. CDR3 DNA: TGTGCCAGTAGTAAAGGGGCGGGACTAACAGATACGCAGTATTTT.

This clone appeared a single time. Different DNA sequences within this sample yield the same CDR3. V usage is TRBV5-5 and J usage is TRBJ1-5, with 7 bases that match TRBD1. Trimming took 0 bases from V and 2 from J; bases not matched to a gene: 2. Looked up from germline, CDR1 is SGHKS and CDR2 is YYEKEE (reference sequence). The CDR3 has 15 residues. The CDR3 protein is CASSLGGTGNQPQHF. The CDR3 coding sequence is TGTGCCAGCAGCTTGGGAGGGACAGGCAATCAGCCCCAGCATTTT.

The chain joins TRBV4-1 to TRBJ2-7, with D possibly being TRBD2 (6 bases). Deletions cut 0 bases from V and 3 bases from J, with 12 bases between. The length of the CDR3 is 15 residues. The germline CDR1 and CDR2 sequences are MGHRA and YSYEKL. CDR3 nucleotide sequence: TGCGCCAGCAGCCAAGAGGGACTCACAAACTACGAGCAGTACTTC. Translation: CASSQEGLTNYEQYF.

J is TRBJ1-2 and V is TRBV28, with D unresolved. Trimming removed 6 bases from V and 4 bases from J, with 6 bases in between. The CDR3 spans 11 residues. Germline values: CDR1 MDHEN, CDR2 SYDVKM. The CDR3 sequence: CASSLLYGYTF. CDR3 sequence (DNA): TGTGCCAGCAGCCTCCTCTATGGCTACACCTTC.

This clone is a singleton in its sample. The chain has TRBV19 and TRBJ2-7; 8 positions match TRBD1. The germline gives CDR1 LNHDA, CDR2 SQIVND (reference sequence). CDR3 size: 14 residues. Trimming took 1 base from V and 4 from J; bases not matched to a gene: 3. The CDR3 region is CASSIGTGHYEQYF. The CDR3 DNA is TGTGCCAGTAGTATAGGGACAGGGCATTACGAGCAGTACTTC.

The CDR3 sequence is CASSRRTGLNSPLHF. CDR3 nucleotides: TGTGCCAGCAGCCGTCGGACAGGGCTAAATTCACCCCTCCACTTT. This chain links TRBV11-3 with TRBJ1-6; 8 bases agree with TRBD1. From germline, CDR1 is SGHNT and CDR2 YENEEA. The CDR3 is 15 residues long. V gave up 5 bases and J gave up 7 bases; unmatched junction bases: 7.

The rearrangement links TRBV5-1 to TRBJ1-1, with D unclear. Trimming took off 4 bases at V and 2 bases at J, with 9 bases between the two ends. The germline V gene has CDR1 SGHRS and CDR2 YFSETQ. CDR3 size: 13 residues. CDR3 protein: CASSTELNTEAFF. For the CDR3, the DNA is TGCGCCAGCAGCACAGAACTTAACACTGAAGCTTTCTTT.

The chain couples TRBV6-2 or TRBV6-3 to TRBJ1-1, with a possible D match to TRBD1 (6 bases). V was clipped by 5 bases and J by 5 bases, with 15 bases between them. In germline, CDR1 is MNHEY, CDR2 SVGEGT. The CDR3 spans 14 residues. This chain's CDR3 is CASSRNQGWTEAFF. The DNA for the CDR3 is TGTGCCAGCAGTCGTAACCAGGGGTGGACTGAAGCTTTCTTT.

The count of this clone is one. The rearrangement joins TRBV30 to TRBJ1-1; D possibly corresponds to TRBD1 (6 bases). V was cut by 1 base and J by 5 bases, with 11 bases left in between. CDR1 GTSNPN and CDR2 SVGIG come from the germline V gene (reference sequence). The CDR3 spans 13 residues. CDR3 sequence reads: CAWSGRGRTEAFF. The CDR3 DNA sequence: TGTGCCTGGAGTGGCAGGGGTCGGACTGAAGCTTTCTTT.

The chain combines TRBV4-1 with TRBJ2-1; D not resolved. The CDR3 totals 13 residues. The germline CDR1 and CDR2 sequences are MGHRA and YSYEKL. Deletions cut 4 bases from V and 7 bases from J, with 11 bases between. The DNA for the CDR3 is TGCGCCAGCAGCCCACCCTTTCTAAATGAGCAGTTCTTC. Amino acids: CASSPPFLNEQFF.

The chain employs TRBV5-1 and TRBJ2-7; TRBD1 matches 9 bases. CDR3 length: 15 residues. The V and J ends lost 0 bases and 3 bases, in that order; junction bases with no gene match: 4. Per germline, CDR1 SGHRS and CDR2 YFSETQ. The CDR3 loop reads CASSLVTGGGYEQYF. The DNA for the CDR3 is TGCGCCAGCAGCTTGGTGACAGGGGGTGGCTACGAGCAGTACTTC.

This clone is a singleton in its sample. The J gene is TRBJ2-5, the V gene TRBV10-3, with 10 bases fitting TRBD2. Germline CDR1 ENHRY, CDR2 SYGVKD. After removal of 4 bases from V and 3 bases from J, the junction contained 5 bases not matched to a gene. The CDR3 is made up of 15 amino acids. CDR3 nucleotide sequence: TGTGCCATCAGTGCCCTGCTAGCGGGAGAAGAGACCCAGTACTTC. Its translation is CAISALLAGEETQYF.

V gene TRBV7-8 combines with J gene TRBJ1-2; D perhaps matches TRBD1 (6 bases). The CDR3 spans 13 residues. The germline gives CDR1 SGHVS, CDR2 FQNEAQ. V lost 3 bases and J 7 bases, leaving 12 bases between the germline ends. CDR3 coding DNA: TGTGCCAGCAGCTTCAAGGACAGCTCTGGCTACACCTTC. Residues: CASSFKDSSGYTF.

The chain recombines TRBV7-9 with TRBJ2-1; TRBD2 is a possible D gene (6 bases). The V gene's germline CDR1 is SEHNR and CDR2 FQNEAQ (reference sequence). V was pared by 3 bases and J by 2 bases, with 11 bases between. The CDR3 contains 15 residues. The CDR3 bases are TGTGCCAGCAGCTTGGGAGGACCTCCCTACAATGAGCAGTTCTTC. Translating it yields CASSLGGPPYNEQFF. Full variable domain (outside the CDR3, taken from reference TRBV7-9 and TRBJ2-1): DTGVSQNPRHKITKRGQNVTFRCDPISEHNRLYWYRQTLGQGPEFLTYFQNEAQLEKSRLLSDRFSAERPKGSFSTLEIQRTEQGDSAMYLCASSLGGPPYNEQFFGPGTRLTVL.

This clone appeared a few times. The chain joins TRBV18 to TRBJ1-1, with D possibly being TRBD1 (5 bases). The germline V gene has CDR1 KGHSH and CDR2 LQKENI. The V gene lost 6 bases and the J gene lost 1 base, with 9 bases spanning the gap. The CDR3 runs to 13 residues. CDR3 in DNA: TGTGCCAGCTCTCCGGACACGAACACTGAAGCTTTCTTT. Translation: CASSPDTNTEAFF. The whole variable domain, filled in from reference TRBV18 and TRBJ1-1, reads NAGVMQNPRHLVRRRGQEARLRCSPMKGHSHVYWYRQLPEEGLKFMVYLQKENIIDESGMPKERFSAEFPKEGPSILRIQQVVRGDSAAYFCASSPDTNTEAFFGQGTRLTVV.

In its sample, this clone was seen once. V is TRBV5-1 and J is TRBJ2-3; TRBD2 matches at 12 bases. The ends lost 0 bases at V and 9 bases at J; junction bases unmatched: 8. The CDR3 runs to 16 residues. CDR1 and CDR2 from the germline V gene are SGHRS and YFSETQ. CDR3: CASSLGLAGEGDTQYF. The CDR3 coding sequence is TGCGCCAGCAGCTTGGGACTAGCGGGAGAGGGGGACACGCAGTATTTT.

The rearrangement joins TRBV11-2 to TRBJ2-5, with 8 bases aligning to TRBD2. Germline lookup yields CDR1 SGHAT and CDR2 FQNNGV. The CDR3 has 16 amino acids. V trimming: 4 bases; J trimming: 1 base; junction bases outside the gene matches: 8. CDR3 amino acids: CASSSRTSWGQETQYF. In DNA form, the CDR3 reads TGTGCCAGCAGCTCCAGGACTAGCTGGGGCCAAGAGACCCAGTACTTC.

This clone was seen just once. The chain joins TRBV18 to TRBJ2-1, with D perhaps TRBD2 (5 bases). The length of the CDR3 is 13 residues. Germline CDR1 and CDR2: KGHSH and LQKENI. Deletions cut 6 bases from V and 8 bases from J, with 14 bases between. The CDR3 DNA reads TGTGCCAGCTCCCAGGACTCGGCGGATGAGCAGTTCTTC. It translates to CASSQDSADEQFF.

This chain connects TRBV7-9 to TRBJ1-4; weak D call: TRBD1 (5 bases). Trimming cost V 5 bases and J 5 bases, with 15 bases left between them. Germline lookup yields CDR1 SEHNR and CDR2 FQNEAQ (reference sequence). The CDR3 runs 15 residues. The CDR3 is CASSQGSAGNEKLFF. As DNA, the CDR3 is TGTGCCAGCAGCCAAGGGTCGGCAGGGAATGAAAAACTGTTTTTT.

V and J are TRBV29-1 and TRBJ2-1; 10 nucleotides match TRBD2. This CDR3 has 14 amino acids. J lost 7 bases, V lost 4 bases, and 7 bases had no gene match. The germline CDR1 and CDR2 sequences are SQVTM and ANQGSEA. CDR3 bases: TGCAGCGTTGGGCTAGCGGGAGATAGAAATGAGCAGTTCTTC. It encodes CSVGLAGDRNEQFF.

This chain connects TRBV6-1 to TRBJ1-1, with D unclear. V lost 2 bases and J lost 0, with 10 bases in between. CDR3 size: 15 residues. The germline CDR1 and CDR2 sequences are MNHNS and SASEGT. CDR3 coding DNA: TGTGCCAGCAGTGAAAGTTGGCATATGAACACTGAAGCTTTCTTT. As protein: CASSESWHMNTEAFF.

This clone has only one observation. Here the CDR3 DNA reads TGTGCAAGTCGCTTAGAATCCGACAGGGGCCAGAACACCGGGGAGCTGTTTTTT. Translating gives CASRLESDRGQNTGELFF. V gene TRBV12-2 combines with J gene TRBJ2-2; TRBD1 was called by the table and not checked on the DNA. TRBV12-2 is annotated as a pseudogene. The CDR3 runs to 18 residues.

This sequence joins TRBV7-2 and TRBJ2-3, with TRBD2 matching over 9 bases. V gave up 5 bases and J gave up 6 bases; unmatched junction bases: 12. This CDR3 is built from 16 residues. The germline gives CDR1 SGHTA, CDR2 FQGNSA. In nucleotides, the CDR3 is TGTGCCAGCAGCACAAGGGGGACTAGCTGGTCGGATACGCAGTATTTT. As protein: CASSTRGTSWSDTQYF.